This TCR beta chain was documented in a study of blood T cell repertoires in COVID-19. Study summary: From the United States, Italy and Spain came samples of acute and convalescent COVID-19. T cells, B-cell-depleted T cells, or PBMCs supplied cDNA or gDNA.

Authors' methods: It was from reference gene primer amplification that nucleated cell counts were estimated. Only in-frame clones appear in the TCRdb table, and some are missing; sequencing was by immunoSEQ multiplex PCR. V and J calls and clone size are given by that table; D and trimming were obtained from the DNA. This sample has a few hundred thousand clones; 65% to 85% occur once, and the top ten carry 2% to 2.5%. This clone was recorded a few times. The sequence derives from a woman in her fifties or sixties with acute or convalescent COVID-19. What was sequenced was peripheral blood.

CDR3 sequence (DNA): TGCGCCAGCAGTGAGCCTGTTCAGGGGATCTATGGCTACACCTTC. Translated: CASSEPVQGIYGYTF. The V call is TRBV10-1, the J call TRBJ1-2; tentatively, D is TRBD1 (6 bases). Trimming stripped 2 bases from V and 4 bases from J, with 14 bases between. The CDR3 runs 15 residues. Germline loops: CDR1 WNHNN, CDR2 SYGVQD (reference sequence).